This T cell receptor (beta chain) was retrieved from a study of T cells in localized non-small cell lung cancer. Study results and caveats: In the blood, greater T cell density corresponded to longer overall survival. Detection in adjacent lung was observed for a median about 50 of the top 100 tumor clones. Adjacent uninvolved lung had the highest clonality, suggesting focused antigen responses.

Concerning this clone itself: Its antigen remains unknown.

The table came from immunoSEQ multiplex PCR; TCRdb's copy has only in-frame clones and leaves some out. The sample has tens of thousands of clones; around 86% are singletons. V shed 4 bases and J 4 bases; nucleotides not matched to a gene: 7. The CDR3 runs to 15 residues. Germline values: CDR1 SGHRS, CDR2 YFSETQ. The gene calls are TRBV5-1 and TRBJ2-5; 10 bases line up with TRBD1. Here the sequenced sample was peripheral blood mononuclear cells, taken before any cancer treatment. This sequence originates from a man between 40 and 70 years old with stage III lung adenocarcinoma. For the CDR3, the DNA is TGCGCCAGCAGCGAGGGACAGGGGATTCTAGAGACCCAGTACTTC. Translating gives CASSEGQGILETQYF.